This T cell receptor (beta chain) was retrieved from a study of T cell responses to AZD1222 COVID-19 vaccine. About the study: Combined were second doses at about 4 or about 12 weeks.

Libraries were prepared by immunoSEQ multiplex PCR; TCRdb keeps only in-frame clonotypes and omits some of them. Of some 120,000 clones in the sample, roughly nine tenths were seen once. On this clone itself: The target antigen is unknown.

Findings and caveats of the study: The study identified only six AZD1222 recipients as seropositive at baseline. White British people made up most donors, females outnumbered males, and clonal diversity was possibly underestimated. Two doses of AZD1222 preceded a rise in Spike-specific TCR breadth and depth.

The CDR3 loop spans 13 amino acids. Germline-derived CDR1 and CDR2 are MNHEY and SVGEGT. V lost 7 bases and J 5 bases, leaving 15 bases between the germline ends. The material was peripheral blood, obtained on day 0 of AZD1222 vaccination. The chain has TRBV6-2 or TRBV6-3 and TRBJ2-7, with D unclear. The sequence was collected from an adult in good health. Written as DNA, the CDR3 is TGTGCCAGCACCCCCAGGAACCTCGACGAGCAGTACTTC. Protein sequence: CASTPRNLDEQYF.